This entry features one T cell receptor (beta chain) sequence. Antigen specificity is unknown. Its ends do not fully match the called genes, so a read error is possible. The CDR3 length is 14 residues. The germline V gene has CDR1 SGHRS and CDR2 YFSETQ. This specimen comes from a study of post-analysis software for immune sequencing data. Overall study: As for disease course, relapsing-remitting, secondary progressive and progressive-relapsing multiple sclerosis were all included.

Included in the TCR beta cDNA libraries were unique molecular identifiers. Between about 0.85 and 11 million T cells gave rise to approximately 520,000 cDNA molecules. In TCRdb, the PCR reads were re-called with MiXCR into one record per CDR3 protein. The data show 170,000 or so distinct CDR3 sequences, about 29% seen once. Study-wide results and limits: The F measure placed samples prepared in the same batch into strongly shared clusters. Among five TRBV segments more frequent in patients than controls were TRBV5-6, TRBV5-1 and TRBV20-1. Comparison with controls showed significantly lower normalized Chao1 diversity in multiple sclerosis patients.

This rearrangement joins TRBV5-1 to TRBJ2-1, with unresolved D. This receptor was taken from a girl aged 10 to 17 with multiple sclerosis. Sequenced material: blood. CDR3 nucleotide sequence: TGCGCCAGCAACTTGGCTGACTCATACAATGAGCAGTTCTTC. Encoded protein: CASNLADSYNEQFF.